The T cell receptor beta chain described here comes from a study of CD8+ T cells in alopecia areata (dated by TCRdb to 2017 to 2018). About the full investigation: The treated patients took part in an open-label pilot trial in which moderate-to-severe alopecia areata was treated with oral tofacitinib at 5 to 10 mg twice daily. The RNA source kit depended on sample type: the PAXgene miRNA kit for fixed scalp, the miRNeasy kit for PBMCs, and the RNeasy kit for mouse skin. Human TCRbeta sequencing covered scalp tissue and sorted CD4+ and CD8+ peripheral blood T cells from patchy and totalis/universalis alopecia areata patients and healthy controls. TCRbeta CDR3 regions were amplified by immunoSEQ multiplex PCR with 35 Vbeta forward and 13 Jbeta reverse primers. Tofacitinib was administered for 6 to 18 months, and 6 months of follow-up off drug were then conducted to assess delayed response and recurrence. Clonality in the scalp was compared among normal scalp (n=4), patchy alopecia areata scalp (n=8), and alopecia totalis/universalis scalp (n=8). Tofacitinib-treated patients had biopsies at baseline and at 4 and 24 weeks of treatment, with a later scalp biopsy in several patients. To study T cell clonal expansion in alopecia areata, the researchers applied high-throughput TCRbeta sequencing to both the C3H/HeJ mouse model and human patients. The paper as a whole reports these results and caveats: Compared with normal scalp, lesional scalp had higher clonality and more expanded CD8+ clones, particularly in alopecia totalis/universalis, a pattern that suggests antigenic drive. TCR sequences shared between patients were less clear than in mice, possibly partly because of HLA diversity in the patient population. Scalp TCR repertoire analysis is complicated because resident alphabeta T cells in normal human skin are also sequenced, whereas mouse skin is dominated by gammadelta T cells.

For CDR1 and CDR2, the germline V gene lists ENHRY and SYGVKD. The CDR3, from cysteine to phenylalanine, totals 15 residues. The read is trimmed to its CDR3 DNA, 45 bases read in frame from base 1. For this chain, trimming is 7 bases at the V end and 6 bases at the J end, and the number of junction bases without a gene match is 7. Explained via the paper, the time point label denotes: baseline before oral tofacitinib. Lesional scalp punch biopsies and peripheral blood were collected from alopecia areata patients. PBMCs were separated by density centrifugation and stained for CD3, CD4 and CD8, after which CD4+ and CD8+ T cells were sorted on a FACSAria. Concerning this clone itself: Its specific antigen is unknown. Base qualities are missing; no much larger clone stands one base away.

The library was made by the immunoSEQ multiplex PCR assay. RNA was extracted from all samples and reverse transcribed into cDNA, which served as template for TCR sequencing. First-strand cDNA was synthesized with SuperScript III using a 2:1 mix of oligo-dT and random hexamers. A synthetic immune receptor repertoire was used to measure amplification bias, and any remaining bias was corrected computationally. On the study's bioinformatics: Raw reads were preprocessed for error removal, and CDR3 was defined according to IMGT conventions as running from the conserved cysteine to phenylalanine. Clonality was computed as 1 minus the Shannon entropy, with the entropy normalized by log2 of the number of productive unique TCRs. Whether scalp clones were CD4 or CD8 was inferred by matching scalp TCRbeta sequences against CD4 and CD8 repertoires sorted from blood. Entries here come from immuneACCESS through TCRdb and include only in-frame sequences with V and J called. Some clones fail to appear in such tables; in the studies checked, an unresolved V gene covers under half of the shortfall, and the cause of the remainder is unknown. V, J and clone size are those of that table, while D and trimming were read from the DNA. The sample table shows around 50,000 clones, and 90% to 97% are seen once. The ten top clones hold about 26% of the sample.

The sample here was CD8+ T cells sorted from blood, taken at week 0. This TCR was recovered from a human donor with alopecia areata. The V and J genes are TRBV10-3 and TRBJ2-1; TRBD1 aligns with 12 central bases. The CDR3 is CAITGGQGAGNEQFF. The DNA reads as follows: TGTGCCATCACCGGGGGACAGGGGGCCGGCAATGAGCAGTTCTTC.